Presented here are 30 T cell receptor beta chains from one specimen sequenced in a study of T cell responses to AZD1222 COVID-19 vaccine. TCRdb's copy holds only in-frame clones and misses some; the assay was immunoSEQ multiplex PCR. The sample lists some 150,000 clones, about 90% occurring once. Here the sequenced sample was peripheral blood, taken on day 0 of AZD1222 vaccination. All receptors derive from an adult in good health.

This clone was detected once. The chain recombines TRBV7-2 with TRBJ1-4; 9 bases agree with TRBD1. This CDR3 region has 16 residues. V lost 1 base to trimming and J lost 7 bases; unmatched junction nucleotides: 7. Germline loops: CDR1 SGHTA, CDR2 FQGNSA. CDR3 region: CASSLGAGTGPEKLFF. As DNA, the CDR3 is TGTGCCAGCAGCTTAGGGGCTGGGACAGGGCCTGAAAAACTGTTTTTT.

CDR3 protein: CSVVRDPQFQETQYF. The CDR3 DNA reads TGCAGCGTTGTTCGGGACCCGCAGTTCCAAGAGACCCAGTACTTC. The chain has TRBV29-1 and TRBJ2-5, with D possibly called TRBD1 or TRBD2 (5 bases each). This CDR3 comprises 15 residues. Trimming took off 4 bases at V and 1 base at J, with 16 bases between the two ends. Per germline, CDR1 SQVTM and CDR2 ANQGSEA.

The V call is TRBV7-3, the J call TRBJ1-5; D not certain. The CDR3 extends over 18 amino acids. Trimming removed 7 bases at V and 0 bases at J, with 22 bases between. Per germline, CDR1 SGHTA and CDR2 FQGTGA. DNA for the CDR3: TGTGCCAGCATCTTTTATTATGGACGGCAAAATAGCAATCAGCCCCAGCATTTT. It codes for CASIFYYGRQNSNQPQHF.

The chain has TRBV18 and TRBJ1-6; 10 bases map to TRBD1. V lost 6 bases, J lost 9 bases, and 11 bases stayed unmatched. This CDR3 has 16 amino acids. Germline V gives CDR1 KGHSH, CDR2 LQKENI. The CDR3 sequence is CASSQSRDRGGSPLHF. As DNA, the CDR3 is TGTGCCAGCTCCCAAAGCCGGGACAGGGGTGGTTCACCCCTCCACTTT.

The chain carries TRBV18 and TRBJ2-5; the D gene could be TRBD1 or TRBD2 (5 bases each). CDR3 length equals 12 residues. The V gene lost 4 bases and the J gene lost 3 bases, with 6 bases spanning the gap. The germline V gene has CDR1 KGHSH and CDR2 LQKENI. The CDR3 sequence: CASSRGEETQYF. In nucleotides, the CDR3 is TGTGCCAGCTCACGAGGGGAAGAGACCCAGTACTTC.

CDR3 loop: CASSQRTGDTDTQYF. The CDR3 DNA is TGCGCCAGCAGCCAACGGACAGGGGACACAGATACGCAGTATTTT. This rearrangement joins TRBV4-3 to TRBJ2-3, with 9 positions matching TRBD1. The CDR3 is made up of 15 amino acids. Germline V gene data show CDR1 as LGHNA and CDR2 as YSLEER. V was clipped by 2 bases and J by 2 bases; unmatched bases: 2.

This clone has only a few counts. The V call is TRBV18, the J call TRBJ2-6; no firm D call. Germline lookup yields CDR1 KGHSH and CDR2 LQKENI. The CDR3 is 13 residues long. Trimming stripped 5 bases from V and 0 bases from J, with 2 bases between. The DNA of the CDR3 is TGTGCCAGCTCAGTCTCTGGGGCCAACGTCCTGACTTTC. It translates to CASSVSGANVLTF. The complete variable domain, with remaining parts taken from reference TRBV18 and TRBJ2-6, reads NAGVMQNPRHLVRRRGQEARLRCSPMKGHSHVYWYRQLPEEGLKFMVYLQKENIIDESGMPKERFSAEFPKEGPSILRIQQVVRGDSAAYFCASSVSGANVLTFGAGSRLTVL.

The chain employs TRBV28 and TRBJ2-3, with a tentative D call TRBD2 (5 bases). Germline V gives CDR1 MDHEN, CDR2 SYDVKM. V was clipped by 9 bases and J by 7 bases, with 14 bases between them. This CDR3 spans 12 amino acids. For the CDR3, the DNA is TGTGCCAGTCGAACCGGGGTTTATACGCAGTATTTT. Translated, it gives CASRTGVYTQYF.

This rearrangement joins TRBV4-2 to TRBJ2-7; D possibly corresponds to TRBD2 (6 bases). The length of the CDR3 is 16 residues. Trimming removed 0 bases at V and 6 bases at J, with 18 bases between. The germline V gene has CDR1 LGHNA and CDR2 YNFKEQ. CDR3 amino acids: CASSQDPREPRFEQYF. Here the CDR3 DNA reads TGTGCCAGCAGCCAAGATCCCCGGGAGCCCCGATTCGAGCAGTACTTC.

The chain has TRBV3-1 (or the pseudogene TRBV3-2) and TRBJ2-7; D gene uncertain. V lost 4 bases, J lost 0 bases, and 13 bases lay in between. Germline V lookup: CDR1 LGHDT, CDR2 YNNKEL (reference sequence). This CDR3 has 15 residues. This CDR3 reads CASSPVLGVSYEQYF. Here the CDR3 DNA reads TGTGCCAGCAGCCCGGTACTCGGAGTCTCCTACGAGCAGTACTTC.

The chain uses TRBV7-2 and TRBJ2-7; 10 positions match TRBD1. CDR1 and CDR2 from the germline V gene are SGHTA and FQGNSA. This CDR3 contains 15 residues. The ends lost 2 bases at V and 7 bases at J; junction bases unmatched: 8. The CDR3 protein is CASSLPGQGLWEQYF. The CDR3 DNA follows: TGTGCCAGCAGCTTACCGGGACAGGGGCTGTGGGAGCAGTACTTC.

The chain couples TRBV14 to TRBJ1-2; TRBD1 matches at 7 bases. Trimming removed 0 bases from V and 8 bases from J; junction bases left unmatched: 9. This CDR3 contains 15 residues. Germline CDR1 reads SGHDN; CDR2 reads FVKESK. Written as DNA, the CDR3 is TGTGCCAGCAGCCAAGACGTGACAGGGTGGTGGGGCTACACCTTC. Protein product: CASSQDVTGWWGYTF.

This clone is a singleton in its sample. The chain employs TRBV7-2 and TRBJ2-7, with a possible D match to TRBD1 (5 bases). The V gene lost 5 bases and the J gene lost 6 bases, with 17 bases spanning the gap. The CDR3 has 14 residues. Germline CDR1 SGHTA, CDR2 FQGNSA. The CDR3 DNA sequence: TGTGCCAGCAGCCCTCTAGGGGCCAGTCGCGAGCAGTACTTC. Translation: CASSPLGASREQYF.

The V call is TRBV7-6, the J call TRBJ2-1; 10 bases are a match to TRBD1. Losses at the gene ends were 1 base for V and 4 bases for J; bases not matched to a gene: 4. Germline lookup yields CDR1 SGHVS and CDR2 FNYEAQ. The CDR3 consists of 16 residues. CDR3 bases: TGTGCCAGCAGCTTAGAAAGGGACAGGGGTTACAATGAGCAGTTCTTC. It translates to CASSLERDRGYNEQFF.

As regards this clone: Additional DNA sequences in this sample encode the identical CDR3. This chain links TRBV19 with TRBJ2-1; tentative D call: TRBD1 (5 bases). Trimming removed 6 bases at V and 4 bases at J, with 10 bases between. CDR3 length: 13 residues. In germline, CDR1 is LNHDA, CDR2 SQIVND (reference sequence). CDR3 in DNA: TGTGCCAGTAGCGCAGGGCGGTACAATGAGCAGTTCTTC. Translated: CASSAGRYNEQFF. Filled out from reference TRBV19 and TRBJ2-1, the complete variable domain reads DGGITQSPKYLFRKEGQNVTLSCEQNLNHDAMYWYRQDPGQGLRLIYYSQIVNDFQKGDIAEGYSVSREKKESFPLTVTSAQKNPTAFYLCASSAGRYNEQFFGPGTRLTVL.

The rearrangement joins TRBV9 to TRBJ2-1, with 7 nucleotides matching TRBD1. CDR1 is SGDLS, CDR2 YYNGEE, per germline. The CDR3 sequence is 15 residues long. The ends lost 3 bases at V and 0 bases at J; junction bases unmatched: 3. The CDR3 bases are TGTGCCAGCAGCGCCACAGGGGACTCCTACAATGAGCAGTTCTTC. This sequence encodes CASSATGDSYNEQFF.

Points on this clone: At one end the junction does not follow the germline gene, possibly because of a read error. This chain uses TRBV6-5 with TRBJ2-7; D is unclear. From germline, CDR1 is MNHEY and CDR2 SVGAGI. CDR3 length equals 14 residues. The DNA of the CDR3 is TGTGCCAGCAGTGACTCCTTCCCCAACTACGAGCAGTACTTC. Translating gives CASSDSFPNYEQYF.

The chain couples TRBV5-1 to TRBJ1-2; no definite D call. V was cut by 4 bases and J by 3 bases, with 16 bases left in between. The CDR3 covers 15 residues. Germline loops: CDR1 SGHRS, CDR2 YFSETQ. CDR3 loop: CASSALQILDYGYTF. Written as DNA, the CDR3 is TGCGCCAGCAGCGCCTTGCAAATTCTGGACTATGGCTACACCTTC.

V and J are TRBV27 and TRBJ2-6; 7 nucleotides match TRBD1. V shed 3 bases, J shed 0 bases, and the junction held 8 bases outside the gene matches. The CDR3 covers 18 residues. CDR1 MNHEY and CDR2 SMNVEV come from the germline V gene (reference sequence). CDR3 coding DNA: TGTGCCAGCAGTTTCGGATTGGGACAGCCCTCTGGGGCCAACGTCCTGACTTTC. Protein: CASSFGLGQPSGANVLTF.

Written as DNA, the CDR3 is TGTGCCAGCAGCCAAGTAGTGGCGGGAGTGGGCTACAATGAGCAGTTCTTC. Translating gives CASSQVVAGVGYNEQFF. V usage is TRBV4-2 and J usage is TRBJ2-1; 7 bases fit TRBD2. The V gene's germline CDR1 is LGHNA and CDR2 YNFKEQ. V gave up 1 base and J gave up 3 bases; unmatched junction bases: 9. The CDR3 spans 17 residues.

The CDR3, as DNA: TGTGCCAGCAGTGAACGGATAGCGGGACCTGTCAAGCAGTTCTTC. This codes for CASSERIAGPVKQFF. V usage is TRBV2 and J usage is TRBJ2-1, with 8 bases fitting TRBD2. V shed 2 bases, J shed 11 bases, and the junction held 11 bases outside the gene matches. The CDR3 covers 15 residues. Germline loops: CDR1 SNHLY, CDR2 FYNNEI.

The chain has TRBV28 and TRBJ1-4, with 9 bases lining up with TRBD1. J was trimmed by 6 bases and V by 4 bases; bases with no gene match: 6. The length of the CDR3 is 15 residues. CDR1 is MDHEN, CDR2 SYDVKM, per germline. CDR3 protein: CASSYPGQGDEKLFF. In nucleotides, the CDR3 is TGTGCCAGCAGTTACCCGGGACAGGGAGATGAAAAACTGTTTTTT. The full variable domain, with the rest looked up from reference TRBV28 and TRBJ1-4, is DVKVTQSSRYLVKRTGEKVFLECVQDMDHENMFWYRQDPGLGLRLIYFSYDVKMKEKGDIPEGYSVSREKKERFSLILESASTNQTSMYLCASSYPGQGDEKLFFGSGTQLSVL.

The V and J genes are TRBV5-1 and TRBJ1-4; 7 nucleotides agree with TRBD1. V lost 4 bases, J lost 8 bases, and 5 bases stayed unmatched. This CDR3 has 13 residues. CDR1 and CDR2 from the germline V gene are SGHRS and YFSETQ. The CDR3 region has the DNA TGCGCCAGCAGCCGACAGGGTTACGAAAAACTGTTTTTT. This sequence encodes CASSRQGYEKLFF.

The chain carries TRBV19 and TRBJ2-1, with 9 bases aligning to TRBD2. The CDR3 is made up of 16 amino acids. Trimming cost V 1 base and J 4 bases; bases outside gene matches: 5. Germline V gives CDR1 LNHDA, CDR2 SQIVND (reference sequence). CDR3 DNA sequence: TGTGCCAGTAGTATAGCGGGCGGGGGGGCTTACAATGAGCAGTTCTTC. Its protein product is CASSIAGGGAYNEQFF.

The chain joins TRBV2 to TRBJ2-3, with TRBD2 matching 8 bases. Germline CDR1 and CDR2: SNHLY and FYNNEI. CDR3 length: 14 amino acids. V lost 4 bases and J lost 4; bases outside the gene matches: 4. This chain's CDR3 is CASSGGTSADTQYF. The CDR3 coding sequence is TGTGCCAGCAGTGGAGGGACTAGTGCAGATACGCAGTATTTT.

This clone was seen once. The CDR3 coding sequence is TGTGCCAGCTCCCCCGGGACAGCGAGTATTGAGCAGTACTTC. This encodes CASSPGTASIEQYF. The chain has TRBV9 and TRBJ2-7; TRBD1 matches at 7 bases. In germline, CDR1 is SGDLS, CDR2 YYNGEE. The CDR3 spans 14 residues. V was pared by 7 bases and J by 7 bases, with 14 bases of the junction left unmatched.

This chain connects TRBV19 to TRBJ1-2; no clear D gene. V was cut by 3 bases and J by 0 bases, with 11 bases left in between. The CDR3 contains 15 residues. CDR1 is LNHDA, CDR2 SQIVND, per germline (reference sequence). The DNA for the CDR3 is TGTGCCAGTAGTATCGGAGGAACCCCTAACTATGGCTACACCTTC. Amino acid sequence: CASSIGGTPNYGYTF.

V gene TRBV6-5 combines with J gene TRBJ1-2; TRBD1 matches at 7 bases. V shed 10 bases, J shed 5 bases, and the junction held 10 bases outside the gene matches. The CDR3 covers 13 residues. Germline lookup yields CDR1 MNHEY and CDR2 SVGAGI. The CDR3 bases are TGTGCCACCAGCCCGAGACAGGGTTATGGCTACACCTTC. Translating it yields CATSPRQGYGYTF.

This sequence joins TRBV7-8 and TRBJ1-2, with D possibly being TRBD1 (5 bases). V was shortened by 5 bases and J by 5 bases, with 24 bases between the two germline ends. The CDR3 is made up of 17 amino acids. CDR1 SGHVS and CDR2 FQNEAQ come from the germline V gene. The CDR3 is CASSPDWGFISRYGYTF. CDR3 bases: TGTGCCAGCAGCCCCGATTGGGGGTTTATTTCCCGTTATGGCTACACCTTC.

As to this clone: The same CDR3 is also encoded by other DNA sequences in this sample. J is TRBJ1-2 and V is TRBV7-9; D is unresolved. The CDR3 sequence is 12 residues long. Germline V gene lookup returns CDR1 SEHNR and CDR2 FQNEAQ (reference sequence). Trimming stripped 1 base from V and 5 bases from J, with 5 bases between. The CDR3 DNA reads TGTGCCAGCAGCTTAGGGGGATATGGCTACACCTTC. As protein: CASSLGGYGYTF.